A selection of T cell receptor beta chains follows, all from one sample in a study of blood T cell repertoires in COVID-19. The table came from immunoSEQ multiplex PCR; TCRdb's copy has only in-frame clones and leaves some out. Of more than 100,000 clones listed, roughly 83% are singletons. What was sequenced was peripheral blood. These receptor sequences come from a woman aged 30 to 39 who had recovered from COVID-19. CDR3s include the opening cysteine and the closing phenylalanine or tryptophan. The D gene is left open where the match is weak. Size is omitted from some rows. Given values are once, few, many or a class for expanded clones.

j_call v_call d_call clone_size cdr3_aa cdr3_nt
TRBJ1-1 TRBV2 - - CASTGENTEAFF TGTGCCAGCACAGGGGAAAACACTGAAGCTTTCTTT
TRBJ1-2 TRBV6-2/TRBV6-3 - few CASSYRGQGYGYTF TGTGCCAGCAGTTACCGTGGGCAGGGCTATGGCTACACCTTC
TRBJ2-1 TRBV5-1 TRBD2 - CASSFAGTSGKNEQFF TGCGCCAGCAGCTTCGCCGGGACTAGCGGGAAAAATGAGCAGTTCTTC
TRBJ1-3 TRBV5-1 - - CASSSDSGGSGNTIYF TGCGCCAGCAGCAGCGACAGTGGAGGGTCTGGAAACACCATATATTTT
TRBJ1-6 TRBV10-3 TRBD1 - CAISGRDSSNSPLHF TGTGCCATCAGCGGTAGGGACAGCAGTAATTCACCCCTCCACTTT
TRBJ2-7 TRBV4-1 TRBD1 - CASSQVISRDSHEQYF TGCGCCAGCAGCCAAGTAATTTCCCGGGACAGCCACGAGCAGTACTTC
TRBJ2-3 TRBV7-3 TRBD2 once CASSLLSGGTDTQYF TGTGCCAGCAGCTTACTTAGCGGGGGCACAGATACGCAGTATTTT
TRBJ1-2 TRBV12-3/TRBV12-4 - - CASSLRQNYGYTF TGTGCCAGCAGTTTGAGACAAAACTATGGCTACACCTTC
TRBJ2-7 TRBV6-5 TRBD2 - CASRRLAHLYEQYF TGTGCCAGCAGACGACTAGCACATTTATACGAGCAGTACTTC
TRBJ2-5 TRBV6-1 - - CASSEQQETQYF TGTGCCAGCAGTGAACAGCAAGAGACCCAGTACTTC
TRBJ1-5 TRBV11-2 - - CASSLDQHSNQPQHF TGTGCCAGCAGCTTAGACCAACATAGCAATCAGCCCCAGCATTTT
TRBJ1-2 TRBV30 - - CAWSLGEAYGYTF TGTGCCTGGAGTCTGGGGGAGGCCTATGGCTACACCTTC
TRBJ2-3 TRBV12-2 - - CASRLEGSGRAKVTDTQYF TGTGCAAGTCGCTTAGAAGGGAGCGGGAGGGCCAAGGTAACAGATACGCAGTATTTT
TRBJ1-1 TRBV7-6 - - CASSLGGAMNTEAFF TGTGCCAGCAGCTTAGGTGGGGCCATGAACACTGAAGCTTTCTTT
TRBJ2-5 TRBV19 TRBD1 many CASSIPDRVAETQYF TGTGCCAGTAGTATTCCGGACAGGGTGGCAGAGACCCAGTACTTC
TRBJ2-1 TRBV12-5 TRBD2 - CASGLGSGTVRNEQFF TGTGCTAGTGGTTTGGGAAGCGGGACTGTTCGGAATGAGCAGTTCTTC
TRBJ2-5 TRBV5-1 - - CASSFEGMETQYF TGCGCCAGCAGCTTCGAGGGCATGGAGACCCAGTACTTC
TRBJ1-1 TRBV5-1 - - CASSLELQNTEAFF TGCGCCAGCAGCTTGGAACTACAGAACACTGAAGCTTTCTTT
TRBJ1-2 TRBV9 TRBD1 - CASSKRDRGLGYTF TGTGCCAGCAGCAAAAGAGACAGGGGGCTTGGCTACACCTTC
TRBJ2-7 TRBV7-2 - - CASEGVSSEQYF TGTGCCAGCGAGGGGGTCTCCTCCGAGCAGTACTTC
TRBJ2-1 TRBV7-3 - few CASSPLESSYNEQFF TGTGCCAGCAGCCCATTGGAGAGCTCCTACAATGAGCAGTTCTTC
TRBJ1-4 TRBV30 - - CAWTPRGGRANEKLFF TGTGCCTGGACCCCCCGGGGGGGAAGGGCTAATGAAAAACTGTTTTTT
TRBJ2-6 TRBV11-2 - - CASSPRDSGANVLTF TGTGCCAGCAGCCCCCGGGACTCTGGGGCCAACGTCCTGACTTTC
TRBJ1-2 TRBV7-8 - - CASSPPGGLAFGVFSF TGTGCCAGCAGCCCCCCCGGGGGACTGGCCTTTGGGGTTTTCTCCTTC
TRBJ2-5 TRBV18 TRBD2 - CASSPDPWSLAGGSETQYF TGTGCCAGCTCACCAGACCCCTGGTCCCTAGCGGGGGGATCCGAGACCCAGTACTTC
TRBJ2-2 TRBV5-8 TRBD2 - CASSLGIGGANTGELFF TGTGCCAGCAGCTTGGGAATCGGGGGGGCGAACACCGGGGAGCTGTTTTTT
TRBJ2-5 TRBV7-2 - - CASSFPGSRETQYF TGTGCCAGCAGCTTCCCGGGTAGCCGGGAGACCCAGTACTTC
TRBJ2-6 TRBV19 - - CASSAWDMSRSGANVLTF TGTGCCAGTAGTGCCTGGGACATGTCTCGCTCTGGGGCCAACGTCCTGACTTTC
TRBJ1-3 TRBV5-8 - - CASSLVRSGSSGNTIYF TGTGCCAGCAGCTTGGTGAGGAGCGGATCCTCTGGAAACACCATATATTTT
TRBJ1-2 TRBV9 - - CASSGDTSYGYTF TGTGCCAGCAGCGGTGACACCAGCTATGGCTACACCTTC
TRBJ2-7 TRBV7-2 TRBD2 - CASSVSGGGSYEQYF TGTGCCAGCAGCGTCAGCGGGGGGGGATCCTACGAGCAGTACTTC
TRBJ2-1 TRBV5-1 TRBD2 - CASSSAGGLAGGPRTYNEQFF TGCGCCAGCAGCTCGGCCGGTGGACTAGCGGGGGGGCCTCGGACCTACAATGAGCAGTTCTTC
TRBJ1-1 TRBV9 - - CASSFLQGWGQGTEAFF TGTGCCAGCAGCTTCCTGCAGGGGTGGGGCCAGGGCACTGAAGCTTTCTTT
TRBJ2-3 TRBV7-3 TRBD2 - CASSLVAGGLTDTQYF TGTGCCAGCAGCTTAGTAGCGGGGGGGTTGACAGATACGCAGTATTTT
TRBJ2-3 TRBV5-1 - once CASSQSSYADTQYF TGCGCCAGCAGCCAATCAAGCTACGCAGATACGCAGTATTTT
TRBJ2-2 TRBV15 TRBD1 - CATTTGANTGELFF TGTGCCACCACGACAGGGGCGAACACCGGGGAGCTGTTTTTT
TRBJ1-3 TRBV13 - - CASSRSSARDSGNTIYF TGTGCCAGCAGCCGGAGTTCCGCCAGGGATTCTGGAAACACCATATATTTT
TRBJ1-2 TRBV12-5 - - CASGSFTSGTRGYTF TGTGCTAGTGGTTCCTTTACCTCCGGGACACGTGGCTACACCTTC
TRBJ2-3 TRBV30 TRBD1 - CALSGDRYSPSTDTQYF TGTGCCTTATCCGGGGACAGATATTCCCCTAGCACAGATACGCAGTATTTT
TRBJ1-2 TRBV5-1 TRBD1 - CASSFLKGQGFSYGYTF TGCGCCAGCAGCTTTCTCAAGGGACAGGGTTTCTCCTATGGCTACACCTTC
TRBJ2-6 TRBV7-9 - few CATSSGANVLTF TGTGCCACTAGCTCTGGGGCCAACGTCCTGACTTTC
TRBJ2-7 TRBV5-1 - - CASSLAAGTYEQYF TGCGCCAGCAGCTTGGCGGCAGGGACCTACGAGCAGTACTTC
TRBJ2-2 TRBV9 TRBD2 - CASSVGVTGGTGELFF TGTGCCAGCAGCGTAGGGGTAACGGGAGGAACCGGGGAGCTGTTTTTT
TRBJ2-5 TRBV27 - - CASRMTQNQETQYF TGTGCCAGCAGAATGACACAGAACCAAGAGACCCAGTACTTC
TRBJ1-2 TRBV18 TRBD1 - CASSPLQGTYGYTF TGTGCCAGCTCCCCCTTACAGGGGACTTATGGCTACACCTTC